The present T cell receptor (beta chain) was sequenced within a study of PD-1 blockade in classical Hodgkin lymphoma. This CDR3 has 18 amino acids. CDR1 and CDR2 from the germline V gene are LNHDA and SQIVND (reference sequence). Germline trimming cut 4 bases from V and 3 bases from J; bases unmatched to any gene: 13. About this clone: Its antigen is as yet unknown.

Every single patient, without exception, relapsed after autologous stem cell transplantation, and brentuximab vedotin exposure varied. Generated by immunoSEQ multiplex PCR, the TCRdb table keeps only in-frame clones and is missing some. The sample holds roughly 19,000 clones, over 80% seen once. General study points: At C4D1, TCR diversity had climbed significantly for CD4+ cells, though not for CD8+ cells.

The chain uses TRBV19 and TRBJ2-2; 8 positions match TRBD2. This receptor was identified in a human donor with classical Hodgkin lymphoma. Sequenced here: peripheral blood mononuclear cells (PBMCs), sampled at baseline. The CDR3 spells CASSTPPETSEDTGELFF. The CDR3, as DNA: TGTGCCAGTAGTACCCCCCCTGAGACTAGCGAGGACACCGGGGAGCTGTTTTTT.